Following are 25 T cell receptor beta chains from one sample sequenced in a study of blood T cells in healthy people across ages. A J-beta primer mix and a sample-barcoded 5' primer were used in a second PCR of roughly 6 to 12 cycles. From the 5' RACE reads, TCRdb called clonotypes with MiXCR, one entry per CDR3 protein. The data contain 1.5 million to 2 million distinct CDR3 sequences, 28% of them singletons. Sequences were obtained from blood. The source is a woman aged 25 to 39 in good health.

This clonotype was observed many times. The chain carries TRBV29-1 and TRBJ1-2; tentative D call: TRBD1 (6 bases). Trimming removed 1 base from V and 7 bases from J, with 13 bases in between. This CDR3 is built from 13 residues. CDR1 and CDR2 from the germline V gene are SQVTM and ANQGSEA. CDR3 amino acids: CSVEVGGGAGYTF. CDR3 DNA: TGCAGCGTTGAAGTAGGAGGGGGGGCTGGCTACACCTTC.

In regard to this clonotype: Relative to the germline gene, one junction end is altered; a read error may explain this. The rearrangement uses TRBV9 and TRBJ1-5, with D possibly matching TRBD1 (5 bases). Germline CDR1 reads SGDLS; CDR2 reads YYNGEE. CDR3 length: 13 residues. CDR3 residues: CASIVEGSQPQHF. CDR3 coding DNA: TGTGCCAGCATCGTAGAGGGGAGTCAGCCCCAGCATTTT.

This clonotype has ten or more counts. The chain recombines TRBV7-2 with TRBJ2-1; TRBD2 matches at 8 bases. Germline CDR1 is SGHTA and CDR2 is FQGNSA. This CDR3 spans 16 amino acids. With V trimmed by 5 bases and J by 2 bases, 8 bases remained unmatched. The CDR3 region is CASSLSGTRTYNEQFF. As DNA, the CDR3 is TGTGCCAGCAGCCTATCCGGGACTAGGACCTACAATGAGCAGTTCTTC.

J is TRBJ2-1 and V is TRBV10-3; 11 bases are a match to TRBD2. V dropped 0 bases and J dropped 5; count of bases not matched to a gene: 6. The CDR3 sequence is 17 residues long. From germline, CDR1 is ENHRY and CDR2 SYGVKD. The CDR3 coding sequence is TGTGCCATCAGTGAGTCCTTTAGCGGGGGGGGAAACAATGAGCAGTTCTTC. Translating it yields CAISESFSGGGNNEQFF.

In DNA form, the CDR3 reads TGTGCCAGCAGTTCGACTAGCGGGGGGGCGAGGTCTTGGGATACGCAGTATTTT. This codes for CASSSTSGGARSWDTQYF. This sequence joins TRBV6-5 and TRBJ2-3; 14 bases line up with TRBD2. Germline-derived CDR1 and CDR2 are MNHEY and SVGAGI. The CDR3 sequence is 18 residues long. With V trimmed by 4 bases and J by 6 bases, 12 bases remained unmatched.

As regards this clonotype: At one boundary the junction diverges from the germline segment, which might be a read error. This sequence joins TRBV12-3 or TRBV12-4 and TRBJ2-7; 7 nucleotides align to TRBD1. CDR3 length equals 16 residues. The CDR3 loop reads CAGSFGLAGGSYEQYF. The CDR3 DNA reads as TGTGCCGGCAGTTTCGGGCTTGCAGGGGGCTCCTACGAGCAGTACTTC.

This clonotype was counted between two and nine times. The rearrangement links TRBV7-6 to TRBJ1-4; 7 nucleotides align to TRBD1. The CDR3 consists of 15 residues. Germline trimming cut 4 bases from V and 0 bases from J; bases unmatched to any gene: 2. Germline V gives CDR1 SGHVS, CDR2 FNYEAQ. The CDR3 DNA follows: TGTGCCAGCAGCTCGGACAGGTCAACTAATGAAAAACTGTTTTTT. This codes for CASSSDRSTNEKLFF.

This clonotype came up a few times. The DNA of the CDR3 is TGCAGTGCTAGAGATTTCCCCCGGGCGGCATACAATGAGCAGTTCTTC. Residues: CSARDFPRAAYNEQFF. The gene calls are TRBV20-1 and TRBJ2-1; no definite D call. Germline V gene data show CDR1 as DFQATT and CDR2 as SNEGSKA (reference sequence). V lost 0 bases and J 4 bases, leaving 16 bases between the germline ends. This CDR3 comprises 16 residues.

This clonotype showed up just a few times. Given a much more abundant clone one base away, this may be a read error. The chain links TRBV15 to TRBJ2-1; TRBD1 might be the D (6 bases). Looked up from germline, CDR1 is LNHNV and CDR2 is YYDKDF (reference sequence). V lost 0 bases and J lost 13, with 19 bases in between. The CDR3 is made up of 15 amino acids. The CDR3 sequence is CATSRDRTDQETQFF. CDR3 DNA sequence: TGTGCCACCAGCAGAGATAGGACAGACCAAGAGACCCAGTTCTTC.

This clonotype was recorded once. The V and J genes are TRBV20-1 and TRBJ2-1; TRBD2 matches 9 bases. The J call may be wrong; the DNA end is better matched by TRBJ2-7. Germline CDR1 and CDR2: DFQATT and SNEGSKA (reference sequence). The CDR3 totals 15 residues. CDR3 sequence: CSARDTGTSINEQYF. For the CDR3, the DNA is TGCAGTGCTAGAGACACCGGGACTAGCATAAATGAGCAGTACTTC.

Ten or more counts support this clonotype. The rearrangement links TRBV20-1 to TRBJ1-4; D remains unclear. Deletions cut 3 bases from V and 4 bases from J, with 15 bases between. The length of the CDR3 is 15 residues. CDR1 is DFQATT and CDR2 is SNEGSKA in the germline V gene (reference sequence). The CDR3 region has the DNA TGCAGTGCTAGTGCCGCAGACCAGTATAATGAAAAACTGTTTTTT. Residues: CSASAADQYNEKLFF.

To note about this clonotype: At one end, the junction sequence differs from germline, possibly due to a read error. This chain links TRBV4-1 with TRBJ1-1; D gene unclear. Germline V gene data show CDR1 as MGHRA and CDR2 as YSYEKL. This CDR3 has 14 residues. The CDR3 nucleotides read TGCGCCCGCAGCCAAGCAGAAATGAACACTGAAGCTTTCTTT. This codes for CARSQAEMNTEAFF.

The rearrangement links TRBV28 to TRBJ2-1; TRBD1 agrees at 8 bases. Germline V gene lookup returns CDR1 MDHEN and CDR2 SYDVKM. The ends lost 1 base at V and 4 bases at J; junction bases unmatched: 18. The CDR3 runs to 20 residues. CDR3 residues: CASSLSISLGTGKTYNEQFF. The CDR3 bases are TGTGCCAGCAGTTTATCTATATCTTTAGGGACAGGCAAAACTTACAATGAGCAGTTCTTC.

In its sample, this clonotype was seen many times. The chain combines TRBV29-1 with TRBJ2-3; D is ambiguous. This CDR3 region has 12 residues. Trimming took off 7 bases at V and 2 bases at J, with 10 bases between the two ends. The germline gives CDR1 SQVTM, CDR2 ANQGSEA. CDR3 sequence (DNA): TGCAGCGCCCTTTCTGACACAGATACGCAGTATTTT. This translates into CSALSDTDTQYF.

This clonotype showed up just a few times. The CDR3 DNA reads as TGTGCCAGCAGCTCGTCGATCGACCATATCGATGAGCAGTTCTTC. Residues: CASSSSIDHIDEQFF. The chain joins TRBV7-9 to TRBJ2-1; D not certain. V shed 4 bases and J shed 8 bases, with 18 bases lying between them. Germline V gene data show CDR1 as SEHNR and CDR2 as FQNEAQ (reference sequence). The CDR3 length is 15 residues.

V gene TRBV12-3 or TRBV12-4 combines with J gene TRBJ1-2; unclear D gene. The ends were cut back, 2 bases at V and 4 bases at J, with 11 bases in the middle. This CDR3 contains 14 residues. The CDR3 is CASSLWGSPYGYTF. CDR3 DNA sequence: TGTGCCAGCAGTTTATGGGGTAGCCCCTATGGCTACACCTTC.

This clonotype showed up just a few times. The chain uses TRBV12-3 or TRBV12-4 and TRBJ2-7, with TRBD1 identical over 8 bases. CDR3 length: 17 residues. J lost 7 bases, V lost 6 bases, and 20 bases had no gene match. The CDR3 coding sequence is TGTGCCAGCAGCTCGCCGGTTGGGACAGGCCATTACAATGAGCAGTACTTC. This gives the protein CASSSPVGTGHYNEQYF.

About this clonotype itself: At one end the junction does not follow the germline gene, possibly because of a read error. J is TRBJ2-3 and V is TRBV12-3 or TRBV12-4; 7 nucleotides align to TRBD2. The CDR3 sequence is 19 residues long. This chain's CDR3 is CVSISEYGLGGMEGDTQYF. The CDR3 DNA is TGTGTCAGCATTTCAGAATACGGACTGGGGGGGATGGAGGGAGATACGCAGTATTTT.

The chain uses TRBV2 and TRBJ2-5, with unresolved D. V was trimmed by 2 bases and J by 5 bases, leaving 9 bases between them. This CDR3 has 13 amino acids. Germline V gene lookup returns CDR1 SNHLY and CDR2 FYNNEI. The CDR3: CASSESVWETQYF. The DNA of the CDR3 is TGTGCCAGCAGTGAATCAGTCTGGGAGACCCAGTACTTC.

This clonotype was detected many times. The chain uses TRBV5-1 and TRBJ2-6; 8 bases fit TRBD1. Germline-derived CDR1 and CDR2 are SGHRS and YFSETQ. The V and J ends lost 3 bases and 0 bases, in that order; junction bases with no gene match: 11. CDR3 size: 19 residues. The CDR3 DNA reads as TGCGCCAGCAGCTGGGAGGTGACAGGGGCCGTCTCTGGGGCCAACGTCCTGACTTTC. Protein: CASSWEVTGAVSGANVLTF.

This clonotype was observed many times. The chain links TRBV5-1 to TRBJ2-7; D not certain. The CDR3 runs to 13 residues. Germline CDR1 reads SGHRS; CDR2 reads YFSETQ. Trimming cost V 0 bases and J 6 bases, with 10 bases left between them. The CDR3 region is CASSLGGVSEQYF. CDR3 nucleotide sequence: TGCGCCAGCAGCTTGGGTGGGGTCAGCGAGCAGTACTTC.

This chain joins TRBV11-2 and TRBJ2-7; TRBD1 matches at 8 bases. Germline V gene lookup returns CDR1 SGHAT and CDR2 FQNNGV. CDR3 length equals 15 residues. Germline trimming cut 4 bases from V and 4 bases from J; bases unmatched to any gene: 9. CDR3 nucleotide sequence: TGTGCCAGCAGCTGGGGGACAGGAGGACAATACGAGCAGTACTTC. This encodes CASSWGTGGQYEQYF.

The chain joins TRBV3-1 to TRBJ2-1; 9 bases map to TRBD1. CDR3 length: 18 amino acids. The V and J ends lost 0 bases and 2 bases, in that order; junction bases with no gene match: 8. The germline V gene has CDR1 LGHDT and CDR2 YNNKEL (reference sequence). The CDR3 reads CASSQEGSGTGTYNEQFF. The CDR3 region has the DNA TGTGCCAGCAGCCAAGAGGGTTCGGGGACAGGGACCTACAATGAGCAGTTCTTC.

This clonotype was seen once. J is TRBJ2-7 and V is TRBV25-1; 9 bases are shared with TRBD1. The germline CDR1 and CDR2 sequences are MGHDK and SYGVNS. With 5 bases clipped from V and 4 bases from J, the junction kept 6 bases outside the gene matches. CDR3 length: 14 amino acids. CDR3 residues: CASSRTGVRYEQYF. The CDR3 nucleotides read TGTGCCAGCAGTAGGACAGGGGTCAGGTACGAGCAGTACTTC.

This clonotype has at least ten counts. The chain recombines TRBV5-1 with TRBJ2-7; D remains ambiguous. From germline, CDR1 is SGHRS and CDR2 YFSETQ. This CDR3 comprises 15 residues. Trimming took 1 base from V and 2 from J, leaving 13 bases between them. In DNA form, the CDR3 reads TGCGCCAGCAGCTTGTCCGGCGGAATAGCCTACGAGCAGTACTTC. Its translation is CASSLSGGIAYEQYF.